Following are 21 T cell receptor beta chains from one sample sequenced in a study of cytomegalovirus exposure and HLA in healthy donors listed by TCRdb under 2017. The library was obtained by the immunoSEQ multiplex PCR assay. This is the immuneACCESS table as TCRdb keeps it, with only in-frame sequences that have V and J called. A part of the clones is gone; compared with another copy, unresolved V genes explain less than half, and the rest is unexplained. In this sample the table shows roughly 120,000 clones, about 87% of which occur a single time. The ten largest clones add up to more than 1.5% of the sample. Material for sequencing was PBMCs. These receptors came from a man between 18 and 29 years old in good health and CMV-seronegative.

This chain uses TRBV2 with TRBJ1-5; no reliable D call. Germline CDR1 and CDR2: SNHLY and FYNNEI. The CDR3 runs to 16 residues. V was clipped by 6 bases and J by 7 bases, with 22 bases between them. CDR3 sequence: CASRSNGFGSRQPQHF. In DNA form, the CDR3 reads TGTGCCAGCAGGTCGAATGGGTTCGGGTCAAGGCAGCCCCAGCATTTT.

The V call is TRBV7-9, the J call TRBJ1-1; TRBD1 is a possible D gene (5 bases). This CDR3 has 14 residues. Trimming removed 6 bases at V and 1 base at J, with 12 bases between. The V gene's germline CDR1 is SEHNR and CDR2 FQNEAQ (reference sequence). The CDR3 loop is CASRQGPENTEAFF. The CDR3 DNA is TGTGCCAGCAGGCAGGGCCCGGAGAACACTGAAGCTTTCTTT.

This clone turned up a few times. The CDR3 loop reads CASRSLAIESNEQFF. The CDR3 region has the DNA TGTGCCAGTAGATCCCTAGCGATAGAGTCCAATGAGCAGTTCTTC. This chain uses TRBV19 with TRBJ2-1; TRBD2 is a possible D gene (6 bases). Germline V gene lookup returns CDR1 LNHDA and CDR2 SQIVND (reference sequence). This CDR3 comprises 15 residues. Trimming removed 6 bases from V and 6 bases from J, with 18 bases in between.

This sequence joins TRBV28 and TRBJ1-6; D uncertain. From germline, CDR1 is MDHEN and CDR2 SYDVKM. The V end was cut by 2 bases, the J end by 1 base, with 9 bases between. The CDR3 length is 16 residues. CDR3 sequence (DNA): TGTGCCAGCAGTTTAGATCCGGGATCCTATAATTCACCCCTCCACTTT. Amino acids: CASSLDPGSYNSPLHF.

This clone was recorded a few times. The J gene is TRBJ2-5, the V gene TRBV6-1; 9 bases fit TRBD1. The CDR3 extends over 14 amino acids. The V gene end was trimmed by 7 bases and the J gene end by 5 bases; junction bases not matched to a gene: 8. In germline, CDR1 is MNHNS, CDR2 SASEGT. The CDR3 DNA reads as TGTGCCAGCATAACACAGGGGGCAGGGGAGACCCAGTACTTC. It encodes CASITQGAGETQYF.

The rearrangement links TRBV6-1 to TRBJ2-7; 9 nucleotides match TRBD1. The trim removed 6 bases at V and 5 bases at J, leaving 11 bases unmatched. Germline V gene lookup returns CDR1 MNHNS and CDR2 SASEGT. The CDR3 has 15 residues. The CDR3 is CASRTGRTGVDEQYF. The DNA of the CDR3 is TGTGCCAGCAGAACTGGGCGGACAGGGGTCGACGAGCAGTACTTC.

The gene calls are TRBV30 and TRBJ1-5; D perhaps matches TRBD1 (6 bases). Looked up from germline, CDR1 is GTSNPN and CDR2 is SVGIG (reference sequence). The CDR3 contains 17 residues. V dropped 3 bases and J dropped 5 bases, with 23 bases sitting between them. The CDR3 protein is CAWSIGQGLPGYQPQHF. CDR3 nucleotides: TGTGCCTGGAGCATAGGCCAGGGGCTCCCGGGCTATCAGCCCCAGCATTTT.

The rearrangement links TRBV30 to TRBJ1-2, with 11 bases that match TRBD1. V gave up 1 base and J gave up 8 bases; unmatched junction bases: 3. Germline values: CDR1 GTSNPN, CDR2 SVGIG (reference sequence). This CDR3 comprises 13 residues. The CDR3, as DNA: TGTGCCTGGAGTGCGGACAGGGGGCAAGGCTACACCTTC. The encoded protein is CAWSADRGQGYTF.

The chain is built from TRBV11-2 and TRBJ2-7; D might be TRBD2 (6 bases). Germline CDR1 is SGHAT and CDR2 is FQNNGV. The V and J ends lost 1 base and 6 bases respectively, with 10 bases between them. This CDR3 is 13 amino acids long. As DNA, the CDR3 is TGTGCCAGCAGCTTAGTTAGGGAGGCCGAGCAGTACTTC. It is translated as CASSLVREAEQYF.

V and J are TRBV7-9 and TRBJ1-1; 10 bases map to TRBD1. Germline values: CDR1 SEHNR, CDR2 FQNEAQ (reference sequence). This CDR3 has 17 amino acids. V lost 5 bases and J lost 1; bases outside the gene matches: 10. The CDR3 protein is CASSPRTGGLTNTEAFF. CDR3 nucleotides: TGTGCCAGCAGCCCACGGACAGGGGGTTTGACGAACACTGAAGCTTTCTTT.

The V gene is TRBV28, the J gene TRBJ2-3; D gene ambiguous. CDR1 MDHEN and CDR2 SYDVKM come from the germline V gene. The ends were cut back, 3 bases at V and 2 bases at J, with 9 bases in the middle. This CDR3 has 14 residues. The chain's CDR3 is CASSLGFYTDTQYF. The CDR3 DNA reads as TGTGCCAGCAGTTTGGGCTTTTACACAGATACGCAGTATTTT.

The CDR3 DNA follows: TGTGCCAGCAGCCCTGGACAGAAGCAAGAGACCCAGTACTTC. Amino acid sequence: CASSPGQKQETQYF. V and J are TRBV7-6 and TRBJ2-5; possible D gene TRBD1, 6 bases. The germline V gene encodes CDR1 SGHVS and CDR2 FNYEAQ. The CDR3 has 14 amino acids. Trimming took 5 bases from V and 2 from J, leaving 12 bases between them.

The rearrangement links TRBV7-6 to TRBJ1-5; no clear D gene. This CDR3 region has 14 residues. CDR1 SGHVS and CDR2 FNYEAQ come from the germline V gene. V was pared by 2 bases and J by 6 bases, with 11 bases between. The CDR3 spells CASSLTPGFQPQHF. The CDR3 bases are TGTGCCAGCAGCTTAACCCCGGGATTTCAGCCCCAGCATTTT.

The chain uses TRBV6-4 and TRBJ2-3, with 10 bases that match TRBD2. CDR1 is MRHNA and CDR2 is SNTAGT in the germline V gene. This CDR3 region has 15 residues. V was clipped by 6 bases and J by 4 bases; unmatched bases: 7. The CDR3 coding sequence is TGTGCCAGCAGACGAGCGGGAGGGGGGCCAGATACGCAGTATTTT. This encodes CASRRAGGGPDTQYF.

V is TRBV9 and J is TRBJ1-1; TRBD1 agrees at 7 bases. The CDR3 length is 15 residues. V dropped 3 bases and J dropped 4; count of bases not matched to a gene: 9. From germline, CDR1 is SGDLS and CDR2 YYNGEE. CDR3 region: CASSAGDRVTTEAFF. The CDR3 DNA follows: TGTGCCAGCAGCGCCGGTGACAGGGTAACCACTGAAGCTTTCTTT.

This chain uses TRBV6-1 with TRBJ2-7; possible D gene TRBD2, 6 bases. V was pared by 3 bases and J by 3 bases, with 9 bases between. The V gene's germline CDR1 is MNHNS and CDR2 SASEGT. The CDR3 consists of 13 residues. CDR3 bases: TGTGCCAGCAGTGACATGGACTACTACGAGCAGTACTTC. It yields the protein CASSDMDYYEQYF.

The chain employs TRBV19 and TRBJ1-5, with D perhaps TRBD1 (5 bases). The germline V gene encodes CDR1 LNHDA and CDR2 SQIVND (reference sequence). Trimming took off 4 bases at V and 7 bases at J, with 11 bases between the two ends. This CDR3 is 13 amino acids long. CDR3 coding DNA: TGTGCCAGTAGTACGACAGACGGCCAGCCCCAGCATTTT. Encoded protein: CASSTTDGQPQHF.

This chain links TRBV27 with TRBJ1-1, with a weak D call TRBD1 (5 bases). CDR1 and CDR2 (germline): MNHEY, SMNVEV (reference sequence). This CDR3 spans 16 amino acids. Between the trimmed V and J ends, which lost 4 bases and 1 base, there was a span of 16 bases. CDR3 bases: TGTGCCAGCAGTTCCCTCCCAGGACACAGGAACACTGAAGCTTTCTTT. Translating gives CASSSLPGHRNTEAFF.

V usage is TRBV27 and J usage is TRBJ2-1; 9 nucleotides align to TRBD1. The V gene end was trimmed by 2 bases and the J gene end by 4 bases; junction bases not matched to a gene: 3. This CDR3 contains 15 residues. Per germline, CDR1 MNHEY and CDR2 SMNVEV (reference sequence). CDR3 loop: CASSLIGQGYNEQFF. For the CDR3, the DNA is TGTGCCAGCAGTTTAATAGGACAGGGGTACAATGAGCAGTTCTTC.

J is TRBJ1-4 and V is TRBV6-5; D is perhaps TRBD1 (6 bases). The CDR3 is made up of 15 amino acids. V was pared by 0 bases and J by 8 bases, with 13 bases between. Germline V gives CDR1 MNHEY, CDR2 SVGAGI. The CDR3 loop reads CASSYSIGGGEKLFF. CDR3 nucleotide sequence: TGTGCCAGCAGTTACTCGATAGGGGGAGGGGAAAAACTGTTTTTT.

This clone was observed a handful of times. The V gene is TRBV5-6, the J gene TRBJ2-1; D possibly corresponds to TRBD2 (6 bases). V lost 3 bases and J lost 0, with 10 bases in between. The CDR3 consists of 15 residues. Germline CDR1 reads SGHDT; CDR2 reads YYEEEE. The CDR3 reads CASSYRRGSYNEQFF. In nucleotides, the CDR3 is TGTGCCAGCAGCTATAGGCGGGGCTCCTACAATGAGCAGTTCTTC.